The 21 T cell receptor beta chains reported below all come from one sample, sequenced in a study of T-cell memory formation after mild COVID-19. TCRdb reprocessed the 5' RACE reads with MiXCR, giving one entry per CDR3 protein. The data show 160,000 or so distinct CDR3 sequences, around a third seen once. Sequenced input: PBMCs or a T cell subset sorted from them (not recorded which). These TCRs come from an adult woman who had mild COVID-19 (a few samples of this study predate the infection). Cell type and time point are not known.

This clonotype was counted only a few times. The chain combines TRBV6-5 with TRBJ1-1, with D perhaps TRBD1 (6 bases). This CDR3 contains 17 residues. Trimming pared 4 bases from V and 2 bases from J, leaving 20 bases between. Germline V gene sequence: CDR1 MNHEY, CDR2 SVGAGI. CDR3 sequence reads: CASSSRTGHVVNTEAFF. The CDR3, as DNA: TGTGCCAGCAGTTCACGGACGGGACACGTAGTAAACACTGAAGCTTTCTTT.

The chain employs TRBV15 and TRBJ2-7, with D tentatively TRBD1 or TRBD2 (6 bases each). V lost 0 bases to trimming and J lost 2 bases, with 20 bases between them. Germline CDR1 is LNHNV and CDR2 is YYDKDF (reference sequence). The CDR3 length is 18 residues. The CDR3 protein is CATSRDLSVTGAPYEQYF. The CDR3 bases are TGTGCCACCAGCAGAGATTTGTCCGTTACGGGGGCCCCCTACGAGCAGTACTTC.

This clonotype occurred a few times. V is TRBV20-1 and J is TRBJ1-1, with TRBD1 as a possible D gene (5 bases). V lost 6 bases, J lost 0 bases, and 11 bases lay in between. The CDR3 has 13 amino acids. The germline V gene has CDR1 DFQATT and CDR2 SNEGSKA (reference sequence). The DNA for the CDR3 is TGCAGTGCGCCTAACAGGATGAACACTGAAGCTTTCTTT. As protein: CSAPNRMNTEAFF.

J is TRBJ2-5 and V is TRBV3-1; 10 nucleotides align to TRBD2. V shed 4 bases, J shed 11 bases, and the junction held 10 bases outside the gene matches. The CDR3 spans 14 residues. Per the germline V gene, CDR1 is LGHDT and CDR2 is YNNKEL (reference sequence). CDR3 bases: TGTGCCAGCAGCCCTCCATCTAGCGGGGGAACTCAGTACTTC. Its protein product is CASSPPSSGGTQYF.

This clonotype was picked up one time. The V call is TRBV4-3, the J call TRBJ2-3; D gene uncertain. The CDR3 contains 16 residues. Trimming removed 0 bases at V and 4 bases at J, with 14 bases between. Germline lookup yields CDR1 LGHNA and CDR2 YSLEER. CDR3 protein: CASSQDRITGADTQYF. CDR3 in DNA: TGCGCCAGCAGCCAAGATCGGATTACTGGTGCAGATACGCAGTATTTT.

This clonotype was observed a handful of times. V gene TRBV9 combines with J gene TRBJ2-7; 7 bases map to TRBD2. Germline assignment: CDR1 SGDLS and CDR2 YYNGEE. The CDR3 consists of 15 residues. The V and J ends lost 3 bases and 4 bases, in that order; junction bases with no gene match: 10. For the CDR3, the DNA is TGTGCCAGCAGCGCCGGGGAGCGGGGAGAGTACGAGCAGTACTTC. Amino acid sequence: CASSAGERGEYEQYF.

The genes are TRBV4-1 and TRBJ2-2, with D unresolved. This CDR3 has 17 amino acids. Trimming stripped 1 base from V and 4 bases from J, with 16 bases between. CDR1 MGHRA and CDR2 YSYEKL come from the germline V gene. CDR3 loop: CASSQVGGALLTGELFF. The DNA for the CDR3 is TGCGCCAGCAGCCAAGTGGGTGGTGCCTTACTCACCGGGGAGCTGTTTTTT.

The CDR3 loop reads CASSLEAVRGELFF. For the CDR3, the DNA is TGTGCCAGCAGCTTAGAGGCGGTGAGAGGGGAGCTGTTTTTT. This rearrangement joins TRBV7-6 to TRBJ2-2; the D is unclear. Germline loops: CDR1 SGHVS, CDR2 FNYEAQ. V gave up 1 base and J gave up 8 bases, with 11 bases separating them. This CDR3 is 14 amino acids long.

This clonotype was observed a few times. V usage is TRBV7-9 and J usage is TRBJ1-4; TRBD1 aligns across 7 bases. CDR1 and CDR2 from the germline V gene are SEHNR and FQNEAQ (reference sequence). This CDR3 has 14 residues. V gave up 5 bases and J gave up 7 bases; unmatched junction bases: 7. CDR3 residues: CASSQDRISEKLFF. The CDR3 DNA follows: TGTGCCAGCAGCCAGGACAGGATAAGTGAAAAACTGTTTTTT.

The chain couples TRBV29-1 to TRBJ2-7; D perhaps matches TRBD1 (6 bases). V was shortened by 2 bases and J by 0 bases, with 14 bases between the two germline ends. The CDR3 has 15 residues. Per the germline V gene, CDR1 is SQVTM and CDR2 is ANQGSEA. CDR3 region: CSVESARGSSYEQYF. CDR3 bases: TGCAGCGTTGAATCGGCTAGGGGGAGCTCCTACGAGCAGTACTTC.

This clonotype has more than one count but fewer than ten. The chain's CDR3 is CASSPRTGTSGKTGYEQYF. In nucleotides, the CDR3 is TGCGCCAGCAGTCCGCGCACCGGGACTAGCGGGAAGACAGGCTACGAGCAGTACTTC. This rearrangement joins TRBV23-1 to TRBJ2-7; 13 bases are a match to TRBD2. TRBV23-1 is labeled an ORF, and its function is uncertain. The CDR3 sequence is 19 residues long. J was trimmed by 3 bases and V by 4 bases; bases with no gene match: 15.

The CDR3 DNA is TGCGCCAGCAGCCAAGATCCGCGGGAGGGCCGCAATGAGCAGTTCTTC. It specifies CASSQDPREGRNEQFF. The chain is built from TRBV4-1 and TRBJ2-1, with TRBD2 matching over 9 bases. The trim removed 0 bases at V and 6 bases at J, leaving 6 bases unmatched. The CDR3 length is 16 residues. CDR1 and CDR2 from the germline V gene are MGHRA and YSYEKL.

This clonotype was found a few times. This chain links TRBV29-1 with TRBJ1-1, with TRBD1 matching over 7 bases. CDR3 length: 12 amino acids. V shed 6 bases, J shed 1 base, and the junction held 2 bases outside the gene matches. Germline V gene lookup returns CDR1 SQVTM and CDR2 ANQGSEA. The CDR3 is CSVRQGNTEAFF. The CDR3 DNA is TGCAGCGTGAGACAGGGGAACACTGAAGCTTTCTTT.

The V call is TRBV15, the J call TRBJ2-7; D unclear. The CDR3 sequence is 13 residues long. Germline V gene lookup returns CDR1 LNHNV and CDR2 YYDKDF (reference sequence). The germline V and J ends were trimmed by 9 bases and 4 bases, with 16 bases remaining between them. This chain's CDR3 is CATAGERGYEQYF. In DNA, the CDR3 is TGTGCCACAGCAGGAGAGAGAGGATACGAGCAGTACTTC.

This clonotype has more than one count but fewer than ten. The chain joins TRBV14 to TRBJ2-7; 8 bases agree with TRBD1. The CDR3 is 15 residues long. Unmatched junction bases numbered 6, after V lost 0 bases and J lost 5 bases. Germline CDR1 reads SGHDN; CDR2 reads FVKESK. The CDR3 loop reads CASSQDVRGQNEQYF. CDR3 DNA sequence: TGTGCCAGCAGCCAAGATGTCAGGGGGCAAAACGAGCAGTACTTC. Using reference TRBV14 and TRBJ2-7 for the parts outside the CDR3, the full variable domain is EAGVTQFPSHSVIEKGQTVTLRCDPISGHDNLYWYRRVMGKEIKFLLHFVKESKQDESGMPNNRFLAERTGGTYSTLKVQPAELEDSGVYFCASSQDVRGQNEQYFGPGTRLTVT.

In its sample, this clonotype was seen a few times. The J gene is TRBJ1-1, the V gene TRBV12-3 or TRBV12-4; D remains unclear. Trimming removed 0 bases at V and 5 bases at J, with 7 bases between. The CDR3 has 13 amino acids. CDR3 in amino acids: CASSLAGVTEAFF. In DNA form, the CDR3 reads TGTGCCAGCAGTTTAGCGGGTGTTACTGAAGCTTTCTTT.

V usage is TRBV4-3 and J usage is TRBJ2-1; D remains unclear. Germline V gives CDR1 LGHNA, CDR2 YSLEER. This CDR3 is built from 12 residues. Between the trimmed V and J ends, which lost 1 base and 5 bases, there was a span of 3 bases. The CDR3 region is CASSQVNNEQFF. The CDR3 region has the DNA TGCGCCAGCAGCCAAGTAAACAATGAGCAGTTCTTC.

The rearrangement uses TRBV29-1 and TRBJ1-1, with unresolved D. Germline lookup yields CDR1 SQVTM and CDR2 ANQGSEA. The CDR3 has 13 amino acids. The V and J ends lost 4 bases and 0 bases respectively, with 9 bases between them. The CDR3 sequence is CSVGLLMNTEAFF. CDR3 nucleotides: TGCAGCGTTGGACTTTTGATGAACACTGAAGCTTTCTTT.

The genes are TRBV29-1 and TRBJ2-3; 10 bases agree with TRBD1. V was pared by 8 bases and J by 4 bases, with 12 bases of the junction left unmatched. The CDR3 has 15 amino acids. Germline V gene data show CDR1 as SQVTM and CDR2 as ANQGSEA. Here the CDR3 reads CSFTPGTGVSDTQYF. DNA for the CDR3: TGCAGCTTTACCCCCGGGACAGGGGTTTCAGATACGCAGTATTTT.

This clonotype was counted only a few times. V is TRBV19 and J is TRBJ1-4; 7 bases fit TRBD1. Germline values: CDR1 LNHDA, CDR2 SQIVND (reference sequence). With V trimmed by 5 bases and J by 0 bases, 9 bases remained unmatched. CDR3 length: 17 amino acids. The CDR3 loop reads CASSPRDSLTTNEKLFF. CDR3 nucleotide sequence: TGTGCCAGTAGTCCCCGGGACAGTTTAACAACTAATGAAAAACTGTTTTTT. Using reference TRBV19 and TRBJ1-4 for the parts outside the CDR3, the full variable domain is DGGITQSPKYLFRKEGQNVTLSCEQNLNHDAMYWYRQDPGQGLRLIYYSQIVNDFQKGDIAEGYSVSREKKESFPLTVTSAQKNPTAFYLCASSPRDSLTTNEKLFFGSGTQLSVL.

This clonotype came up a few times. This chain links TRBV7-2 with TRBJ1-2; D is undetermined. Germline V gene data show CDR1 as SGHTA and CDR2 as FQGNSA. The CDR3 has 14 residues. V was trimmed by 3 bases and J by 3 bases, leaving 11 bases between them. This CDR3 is CASSLAPPYYGYTF. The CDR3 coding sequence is TGTGCCAGCAGCTTGGCCCCCCCGTACTATGGCTACACCTTC.